This record covers a single T cell receptor (beta chain). What it recognizes is unknown. Likely unrecorded immune exposures existed in these nominally healthy donors. These data come from a study of cytomegalovirus exposure and HLA in healthy donors. CDR1 is MNHEY, CDR2 SVGAGI, per germline. The CDR3 covers 15 residues. V trimming: 3 bases; J trimming: 8 bases; junction bases outside the gene matches: 11. Overall study findings and caveats: Some V segments could not be told apart, so they were left out, TRBV6-2 and TRBV6-3 among them. Sequencing depth across donors, presence/absence analyses assumed, was roughly uniform. For most TCR beta V segments, an earlier analysis put the productive rate at about 90% or about 30% of the time.

Both 60 Vbeta primers and 13 Jbeta primers went into the PCR. TCRdb's copy holds only in-frame clones and misses some; the assay was immunoSEQ multiplex PCR. The repertoire consists of roughly 72,000 clones, with roughly 80% occurring once and the leading ten covering approximately 20%. What was sequenced was PBMCs. The receptor was isolated from a woman between 40 and 55 years old in good health and CMV-seropositive. V is TRBV6-5 and J is TRBJ2-5; 8 bases align to TRBD2. The CDR3 DNA is TGTGCCAGCAGTTATTCCCGGACTAGCAGGATCACCCAGTACTTC. Protein product: CASSYSRTSRITQYF.